These T cell receptor beta chains were read from a single sample in a study of blood T cell repertoires in COVID-19. Produced via immunoSEQ multiplex PCR; TCRdb's table is partial and in-frame only. The sample yields fewer than 700,000 clones, 85% to 90% seen once. Sequenced: peripheral blood. The receptors were gathered from a woman aged 45 to 65 with COVID-19, enrolled during active disease. Both conserved end residues are part of each CDR3. The D gene is left open where the match is weak. Size tells how often a clone was seen (once, few, many) or the class of an expanded clone, and some rows leave it out.

v_call	clone_size	j_call	d_call	cdr3_aa	cdr3_nt
TRBV27	-	TRBJ1-1	-	CASSFLQAEGEYTEAFF	TGTGCCAGCAGTTTTTTACAGGCAGAGGGGGAGTACACTGAAGCTTTCTTT
TRBV12-5	-	TRBJ1-3	TRBD1	CASEGTAGNTIYF	TGTGCTAGTGAAGGGACAGCAGGAAACACCATATATTTT
TRBV5-1	-	TRBJ1-2	TRBD1	CASSLPGTGGGGYTF	TGCGCCAGCAGCTTACCCGGGACAGGGGGTGGTGGCTACACCTTC
TRBV24-1	-	TRBJ1-3	-	CAVAGEGNTIYF	TGTGCCGTAGCCGGGGAGGGGAACACCATATATTTT
TRBV12-3/TRBV12-4	-	TRBJ1-2	TRBD1	CASSLVRGRGYTF	TGTGCCAGCAGTCTAGTAAGGGGGCGGGGCTACACCTTC
TRBV21-1	-	TRBJ2-7	-	CASSKVVTEGGWEQYF	TGTGCCAGCAGCAAAGTTGTGACCGAGGGAGGATGGGAGCAGTACTTC
TRBV4-1	-	TRBJ1-1	-	CASSQVSGVPSKTFF	TGCGCCAGCAGCCAAGTCTCAGGGGTCCCTAGCAAAACTTTCTTT
TRBV5-1	-	TRBJ1-5	-	CASSLEGTTFEPQHF	TGCGCCAGCAGCTTGGAGGGGACAACATTCGAGCCCCAGCATTTT
TRBV5-4	-	TRBJ2-1	-	CASRAGHSEQFF	TGTGCCAGCAGGGCAGGACATAGTGAGCAGTTCTTC
TRBV11-1	-	TRBJ1-2	-	CASSLGAGNGYTF	TGTGCCAGCAGCTTAGGGGCAGGGAACGGCTACACCTTC
TRBV30	-	TRBJ1-6	-	CAWRRRNSPLHF	TGTGCCTGGAGACGGAGAAATTCACCCCTCCACTTT
TRBV6-2/TRBV6-3	-	TRBJ1-1	TRBD1	CASSQGAWTEAFF	TGTGCCAGCAGTCAGGGGGCTTGGACTGAAGCTTTCTTT
TRBV5-1	-	TRBJ1-1	-	CASSRGNTEAFF	TGCGCCAGCAGTCGGGGGAACACTGAAGCTTTCTTT
TRBV20-1	-	TRBJ1-1	TRBD1	CSASGGQGPVTEAFF	TGCAGTGCTAGTGGGGGACAGGGTCCTGTCACTGAAGCTTTCTTT
TRBV15	-	TRBJ1-1	-	CATSRRIGTPNTEAFF	TGTGCCACCAGCCGTCGGATCGGGACACCGAACACTGAAGCTTTCTTT
TRBV3-1/TRBV3-2	-	TRBJ2-5	TRBD2	CASSRSGLHGGDQYF	TGTGCCAGCAGCCGATCGGGACTTCACGGGGGGGACCAGTACTTC
TRBV13	-	TRBJ1-4	TRBD1	CASSLRTGGFNEKLFF	TGTGCCAGCAGCTTACGGACAGGGGGTTTTAATGAAAAACTGTTTTTT
TRBV2	-	TRBJ1-2	-	CASKGGSNYGYTF	TGTGCCAGCAAGGGGGGGTCTAACTATGGCTACACCTTC
TRBV9	-	TRBJ2-3	TRBD2	CASSSSGGVDTQYF	TGTGCCAGCAGCTCAAGCGGGGGGGTGGATACGCAGTATTTT
TRBV14	-	TRBJ2-7	-	CASRSFLSYEQYF	TGTGCCAGCAGGTCTTTTCTCTCCTACGAGCAGTACTTC
TRBV2	-	TRBJ2-3	-	CASSERGGDTQYF	TGTGCCAGCAGTGAGCGGGGAGGAGATACGCAGTATTTT
TRBV7-9	-	TRBJ1-4	-	CASSPEGIANEKLFF	TGTGCCAGCAGCCCGGAGGGTATAGCTAATGAAAAACTGTTTTTT
TRBV7-3	-	TRBJ1-1	TRBD1	CASSRSGTDNTEAFF	TGTGCCAGCAGCCGGTCCGGGACAGACAACACTGAAGCTTTCTTT
TRBV4-1	-	TRBJ1-1	-	CASSYTVQVLNTEAFF	TGCGCCAGCAGCTACACAGTACAGGTCCTGAACACTGAAGCTTTCTTT
TRBV3-1/TRBV3-2	-	TRBJ2-7	TRBD1	CASSQGLTGAYEQYF	TGTGCCAGCAGCCAAGGTTTAACAGGGGCCTACGAGCAGTACTTC
TRBV15	-	TRBJ1-6	TRBD1	CATSDRVDNNSPLHF	TGTGCCACCAGTGACAGGGTTGACAATAATTCACCCCTCCACTTT
TRBV1	few	TRBJ2-1	-	CTSSQGTSGGAYNEQFF	TGCACCAGCAGCCAAGGGACTAGCGGGGGGGCCTACAATGAGCAGTTCTTC
TRBV30	-	TRBJ1-5	-	CAWSVQEGQPQHF	TGTGCCTGGAGTGTCCAGGAAGGTCAGCCCCAGCATTTT
TRBV5-1	once	TRBJ2-5	TRBD1	CASSSARDRQETQYF	TGCGCCAGCAGCTCCGCTAGGGACAGACAAGAGACCCAGTACTTC
TRBV5-6	-	TRBJ1-1	-	CASSSTQGAFF	TGTGCCAGCAGCTCGACTCAGGGCGCTTTCTTT
TRBV4-1	-	TRBJ2-6	-	CASSQVVGRTGANVLTF	TGCGCCAGCAGCCAAGTCGTGGGCCGGACTGGGGCCAACGTCCTGACTTTC
TRBV9	-	TRBJ1-4	-	CASSVAQGGATNEKLFF	TGTGCCAGCAGCGTAGCTCAGGGCGGAGCAACTAATGAAAAACTGTTTTTT
TRBV6-4	-	TRBJ1-1	-	CASRLTENTEAFF	TGTGCCAGCAGACTGACAGAGAACACTGAAGCTTTCTTT
TRBV2	few	TRBJ1-6	TRBD1	CATIRDRGDSPLHF	TGTGCCACCATCCGGGACAGGGGCGATTCACCCCTCCACTTT
TRBV6-5	few	TRBJ1-5	TRBD1	CASSLGTGLNQPQHF	TGTGCCAGCAGTCTGGGGACAGGACTCAATCAGCCCCAGCATTTT
TRBV7-6	-	TRBJ1-2	-	CASSPTGGRNYGYTF	TGTGCCAGCAGCCCCACCGGGGGGCGCAACTATGGCTACACCTTC
TRBV2	-	TRBJ2-2	TRBD2	CASSALGLAGAGELFF	TGTGCCAGCAGTGCACTCGGACTAGCGGGGGCCGGGGAGCTGTTTTTT
TRBV3-1/TRBV3-2	-	TRBJ1-1	TRBD1	CASSPGGNTEAFF	TGTGCCAGCAGCCCAGGGGGCAACACTGAAGCTTTCTTT
TRBV6-6	-	TRBJ1-1	-	CASSPEGGGNTEAFF	TGTGCCAGCAGCCCCGAAGGGGGGGGGAACACTGAAGCTTTCTTT
TRBV4-1	once	TRBJ1-4	TRBD1	CASSQGSGQTLEKLFF	TGCGCCAGCAGCCAAGGTTCGGGACAGACACTTGAAAAACTGTTTTTT
TRBV12-3/TRBV12-4	-	TRBJ2-7	TRBD1	CASRGGQGPEQYF	TGTGCCAGCAGGGGGGGACAGGGTCCCGAGCAGTACTTC
TRBV5-1	-	TRBJ1-1	TRBD1	CASSGQGILDGTEAFF	TGCGCCAGCTCAGGACAGGGGATTTTAGACGGCACTGAAGCTTTCTTT
TRBV19	-	TRBJ1-6	-	CASSIRAPGDNSPLHF	TGTGCCAGTAGTATAAGGGCCCCGGGAGATAATTCACCCCTCCACTTT
TRBV6-2/TRBV6-3	-	TRBJ2-7	TRBD2	CASSYSTLSSGGRFSYEQYF	TGTGCCAGCAGTTACTCGACGTTGTCTAGCGGGGGGCGGTTCTCCTACGAGCAGTACTTC